This TCR beta chain was sequenced during a study of T cell responses to AZD1222 COVID-19 vaccine. On this clone itself: Its target is not known.

Libraries were prepared by immunoSEQ multiplex PCR; TCRdb keeps only in-frame clonotypes and omits some of them. The table shows approximately 130,000 clones, with roughly 88% occurring only once. Notes on the study in general: In a largely white British group with more females than males, clonal diversity was possibly underestimated. Repertoire sampling occurred only after the peak T cell response.

The CDR3 is 14 residues long. V was cut by 0 bases and J by 2 bases, with 8 bases left in between. CDR1 and CDR2 (germline): SGHDT, YYEEEE. This chain uses TRBV5-6 with TRBJ1-2; D gene ambiguous. The input for sequencing was peripheral blood, taken 28 days after the second AZD1222 dose. The receptor was isolated from an adult who received the AZD1222 COVID-19 vaccine. The CDR3 sequence: CASSLAGINYGYTF. CDR3 in DNA: TGTGCCAGCAGCTTGGCAGGAATCAACTATGGCTACACCTTC.